A single sample gave rise to the 5 T cell receptor beta chains below, sequenced in a study of T cell changes during pregnancy in multiple sclerosis. TCRdb's table, derived via immunoSEQ multiplex PCR, lists solely in-frame clones and lacks some. The sample lists roughly 40,000 clones, 90% occurring once. This material consisted of CD4+ T cells from peripheral blood mononuclear cells, taken in the third trimester of pregnancy. The receptors stem from a female donor with multiple sclerosis, enrolled in a pregnancy study.

V and J are TRBV7-2 and TRBJ1-4, with 8 bases that match TRBD1. This CDR3 is 15 amino acids long. V shed 1 base, J shed 7 bases, and the junction held 5 bases outside the gene matches. Germline CDR1 reads SGHTA; CDR2 reads FQGNSA. The CDR3 loop is CASSLDRGSGEKLFF. CDR3 nucleotides: TGTGCCAGCAGCTTAGACAGGGGGTCGGGTGAAAAACTGTTTTTT.

V is TRBV5-1 and J is TRBJ2-2; no clear D. The CDR3 covers 16 residues. V was clipped by 0 bases and J by 0 bases, with 9 bases between them. Germline CDR1 SGHRS, CDR2 YFSETQ. The CDR3 region has the DNA TGCGCCAGCAGCTTGGCTGTAGTCGCGAACACCGGGGAGCTGTTTTTT. Encoded protein: CASSLAVVANTGELFF.

The chain combines TRBV6-5 with TRBJ2-7; D gene unclear. This CDR3 is built from 14 residues. Germline-derived CDR1 and CDR2 are MNHEY and SVGAGI. Trimming stripped 0 bases from V and 0 bases from J, with 6 bases between. The CDR3 reads CASSYSRGSYEQYF. DNA of the CDR3: TGTGCCAGCAGTTACTCGCGAGGCTCCTACGAGCAGTACTTC.

The V call is TRBV13, the J call TRBJ1-2; maybe TRBD1 (6 bases). The germline CDR1 and CDR2 sequences are PRHDT and FYEKMQ (reference sequence). The V and J ends lost 5 bases and 7 bases respectively, with 20 bases between them. CDR3 length equals 15 residues. CDR3 sequence reads: CASSQVRGRGSGYTF. CDR3 DNA sequence: TGTGCCAGCAGCCAAGTCAGGGGAAGAGGATCTGGCTACACCTTC.

The chain combines TRBV5-5 with TRBJ2-2; no clear D. The CDR3 runs 14 residues. Trimming cost V 6 bases and J 4 bases, with 13 bases left between them. Germline lookup yields CDR1 SGHKS and CDR2 YYEKEE (reference sequence). For the CDR3, the DNA is TGTGCCAGCACCCTCCTCGTAGCCACCGGGGAGCTGTTTTTT. Encoded protein: CASTLLVATGELFF.